This passage covers 30 T cell receptor beta chains from one sample sequenced in a study of control samples from healthy donors and cancer patients. The protocol was immunoSEQ multiplex PCR, while the TCRdb copy is restricted to in-frame clones and leaves out a portion. This sample has 100,000 to 150,000 clones; around 86% occur once, and the top ten carry 8% to 9%. The sample taken for sequencing was blood. All receptors derive from a man aged 35-49 years in good health.

The chain recombines TRBV19 with TRBJ1-2; TRBD1 might be the D (5 bases). The CDR3 has 15 amino acids. Trimming removed 7 bases at V and 2 bases at J, with 17 bases between. CDR1 is LNHDA, CDR2 SQIVND, per germline (reference sequence). The CDR3 DNA reads as TGTGCCAGTACCCCTGGTCCCGGGGGGAACTATGGCTACACCTTC. It codes for CASTPGPGGNYGYTF.

The chain carries TRBV7-2 and TRBJ2-6, with D tentatively TRBD1 or TRBD2 (5 bases each). Deletions cut 2 bases from V and 4 bases from J, with 12 bases between. Germline V gives CDR1 SGHTA, CDR2 FQGNSA. The CDR3 is 16 amino acids. As DNA, the CDR3 is TGTGCCAGCAGCTTACTTCGGGGCTCCGGGGCCAACGTCCTGACTTTC. It yields the protein CASSLLRGSGANVLTF.

The genes are TRBV4-3 and TRBJ2-3; D is ambiguous. With 0 bases removed from V and 9 bases from J, the gap between germline ends came to 10 bases. Looked up from germline, CDR1 is LGHNA and CDR2 is YSLEER. The CDR3 covers 13 residues. CDR3 bases: TGCGCCAGCAGCCAAGATCCGCCGAGCACGCAGTATTTT. This sequence encodes CASSQDPPSTQYF.

V usage is TRBV4-1 and J usage is TRBJ2-1; tentative D call: TRBD1 (6 bases). Trimming took off 1 base at V and 5 bases at J, with 12 bases between the two ends. The CDR3 is 15 amino acids. Germline values: CDR1 MGHRA, CDR2 YSYEKL. The CDR3 region is CASSQAQGKHNEQFF. The CDR3 nucleotides read TGCGCCAGCAGCCAAGCGCAGGGGAAGCACAATGAGCAGTTCTTC.

CDR3 nucleotide sequence: TGTGCCTGGAGTGTCCAGGGAGGGTCACCCCTCCACTTT. Residues: CAWSVQGGSPLHF. The rearrangement joins TRBV30 to TRBJ1-6; possibly TRBD1 for D (5 bases). Trimming removed 0 bases from V and 10 bases from J, with 10 bases in between. The CDR3 runs 13 residues. Per the germline V gene, CDR1 is GTSNPN and CDR2 is SVGIG (reference sequence).

V gene TRBV10-1 combines with J gene TRBJ2-2; tentatively, D is TRBD2 (5 bases). This CDR3 is 13 amino acids long. Per germline, CDR1 WNHNN and CDR2 SYGVQD (reference sequence). Trimming removed 8 bases at V and 1 base at J, with 8 bases between. The CDR3 loop reads CASQGGNTGELFF. The DNA of the CDR3 is TGCGCCAGCCAAGGAGGGAACACCGGGGAGCTGTTTTTT.

The V call is TRBV21-1, the J call TRBJ2-7; TRBD2, the table's D call, was not compared with the DNA. TRBV21-1 is termed a pseudogene. The CDR3 loop spans 16 amino acids. The CDR3 is CASSKWCLVSSYEQYF. For the CDR3, the DNA is TGTGCCAGCAGCAAGTGGTGTTTGGTGAGCTCCTACGAGCAGTACTTC.

V is TRBV2 and J is TRBJ2-5, with TRBD2 identical over 10 bases. CDR3 size: 15 residues. The germline CDR1 and CDR2 sequences are SNHLY and FYNNEI. V lost 1 base, J lost 1 base, and 0 bases stayed unmatched. Here the CDR3 DNA reads TGTGCCAGCAGTGAAGTAGCGGGGGGCCAAGAGACCCAGTACTTC. Protein: CASSEVAGGQETQYF.

The rearrangement uses TRBV7-8 and TRBJ1-6; 7 bases are a match to TRBD1. V shed 1 base and J 0 bases; nucleotides not matched to a gene: 3. CDR3 length: 17 residues. Germline-derived CDR1 and CDR2 are SGHVS and FQNEAQ. DNA for the CDR3: TGTGCCAGCAGCTTAGAGACAGGGAGCTCCTATAATTCACCCCTCCACTTT. Protein sequence: CASSLETGSSYNSPLHF.

With respect to this clone: Other nucleotide sequences from this sample produce the same CDR3. The chain combines TRBV14 with TRBJ1-1; D remains unclear. The CDR3 extends over 16 amino acids. Germline CDR1 SGHDN, CDR2 FVKESK. With 0 bases removed from V and 0 bases from J, the gap between germline ends came to 11 bases. The CDR3 sequence is CASSQDLGRLNTEAFF. DNA for the CDR3: TGTGCCAGCAGCCAAGATCTAGGACGGTTGAACACTGAAGCTTTCTTT.

The J gene is TRBJ2-7, the V gene TRBV5-1; 8 bases are shared with TRBD2. The CDR3 loop spans 16 amino acids. After removal of 6 bases from V and 0 bases from J, the junction contained 11 bases not matched to a gene. CDR1 SGHRS and CDR2 YFSETQ come from the germline V gene. The CDR3 is CASNRDERGPSYEQYF. The CDR3 DNA sequence: TGCGCCAGCAATCGGGATGAGCGGGGGCCCTCCTACGAGCAGTACTTC.

This chain uses TRBV29-1 with TRBJ1-2, with a tentative D call TRBD1 (6 bases). From germline, CDR1 is SQVTM and CDR2 ANQGSEA. The V and J ends lost 1 base and 7 bases respectively, with 19 bases between them. The CDR3 is 15 amino acids. The CDR3 nucleotides read TGCAGCGTTGAAGCTCCCCCGACAGGTGTCGGTGGCTACACCTTC. This codes for CSVEAPPTGVGGYTF.

The rearrangement joins TRBV6-5 to TRBJ1-6; D may be TRBD1 (6 bases). This CDR3 comprises 11 residues. Between the trimmed V and J ends, which lost 7 bases and 9 bases, there was a span of 7 bases. CDR1 MNHEY and CDR2 SVGAGI come from the germline V gene. CDR3 nucleotide sequence: TGTGCCAGCATAGGGGGTTCACCCCTCCACTTT. Its translation is CASIGGSPLHF.

The chain carries TRBV2 and TRBJ1-2, with 9 bases fitting TRBD1. Germline V gives CDR1 SNHLY, CDR2 FYNNEI. This CDR3 is 14 amino acids long. V lost 6 bases and J lost 6; bases outside the gene matches: 8. The CDR3 DNA sequence: TGTGCCAGCAGCGGGACAGGGCTGTCAGATGGCTACACCTTC. This gives the protein CASSGTGLSDGYTF.

V is TRBV11-3 and J is TRBJ2-5; D perhaps matches TRBD1 (7 bases). Germline CDR1 is SGHNT and CDR2 is YENEEA. Trimming shortened V by 5 bases and J by 2 bases, and 9 bases separated the two germline ends. The CDR3 runs to 13 residues. The CDR3 nucleotides are TGTGCCAGCAGCGCGGGACAGCAAGAGACCCAGTACTTC. This translates into CASSAGQQETQYF.

The gene calls are TRBV3-1 (or the pseudogene TRBV3-2) and TRBJ1-1; D perhaps matches TRBD1 (6 bases). The germline gives CDR1 LGHDT, CDR2 YNNKEL (reference sequence). CDR3 length: 15 residues. The V gene lost 4 bases and the J gene lost 5 bases, with 17 bases spanning the gap. CDR3 region: CASSPRTVSQTEAFF. CDR3 DNA sequence: TGTGCCAGCAGCCCCCGGACAGTATCACAGACTGAAGCTTTCTTT.

V and J are TRBV4-3 and TRBJ1-1; TRBD1 agrees at 7 bases. The CDR3 spans 16 residues. After removal of 0 bases from V and 1 base from J, the junction contained 5 bases not matched to a gene. Germline V lookup: CDR1 LGHNA, CDR2 YSLEER. Here the CDR3 reads CASSQDRAGGNTEAFF. CDR3 DNA: TGCGCCAGCAGCCAAGATAGGGCAGGGGGGAACACTGAAGCTTTCTTT.

Concerning this clone itself: The germline gene is not matched at one end of the junction; a read error may be the cause. The chain is built from TRBV6-2 or TRBV6-3 and TRBJ1-6; D unresolved. The CDR3 has 15 residues. Per germline, CDR1 MNHEY and CDR2 SVGEGT. The chain's CDR3 is CASSYSTIGNSPLHF. DNA of the CDR3: TGTGCCAGCAGCTACTCGACCATAGGTAATTCACCCCTCCACTTT.

This chain uses TRBV18 with TRBJ1-6; 10 bases fit TRBD1. Germline values: CDR1 KGHSH, CDR2 LQKENI. The CDR3 has 15 amino acids. V gave up 5 bases and J gave up 9 bases; unmatched junction bases: 7. CDR3: CASSYDRGLGSPLHF. CDR3 nucleotides: TGTGCCAGCTCATATGACAGGGGGCTCGGTTCACCCCTCCACTTT.

A single count supports this clone. The CDR3 nucleotides are TGTGCCAGTGACGCTGACATCCAGGGGAGGAACACTGAAGCTTTCTTT. This sequence encodes CASDADIQGRNTEAFF. The chain links TRBV19 to TRBJ1-1; tentative D call: TRBD1 (6 bases). This CDR3 spans 16 amino acids. Trimming cost V 8 bases and J 1 base, with 20 bases left between them. Per the germline V gene, CDR1 is LNHDA and CDR2 is SQIVND (reference sequence).

This clone was observed a single time. The V gene is TRBV6-5, the J gene TRBJ1-3, with 8 bases identical to TRBD1. This CDR3 has 14 amino acids. The germline CDR1 and CDR2 sequences are MNHEY and SVGAGI. V trimming: 6 bases; J trimming: 4 bases; junction bases outside the gene matches: 5. This chain's CDR3 is CASSPDRAGNTIYF. The CDR3 coding sequence is TGTGCCAGCAGCCCGGACAGGGCCGGAAACACCATATATTTT.

J is TRBJ2-7 and V is TRBV7-2; TRBD1 agrees at 8 bases. The CDR3 is 12 amino acids. V lost 4 bases to trimming and J lost 6 bases; unmatched junction nucleotides: 2. Germline V CDR1 and CDR2: SGHTA, FQGNSA. The CDR3 region is CASSSTGVEQYF. The CDR3 DNA follows: TGTGCCAGCAGCTCGACAGGGGTCGAGCAGTACTTC.

The V and J genes are TRBV21-1 and TRBJ1-6. TRBV21-1 is annotated as a pseudogene. This CDR3 comprises 13 residues. Here the CDR3 reads CARPPQPNSPLHF. CDR3 DNA sequence: TGTGCCAGGCCCCCCCAACCTAATTCACCCCTCCACTTT.

This chain links TRBV19 with TRBJ1-2; D call uncertain. This CDR3 region has 14 residues. Trimming removed 4 bases at V and 2 bases at J, with 11 bases between. Per the germline V gene, CDR1 is LNHDA and CDR2 is SQIVND (reference sequence). This CDR3 reads CASSTLGANYGYTF. The CDR3 region has the DNA TGTGCCAGTAGTACGCTGGGCGCAAACTATGGCTACACCTTC. The full variable domain, in which reference TRBV19 and TRBJ1-2 provide the parts outside the CDR3, is DGGITQSPKYLFRKEGQNVTLSCEQNLNHDAMYWYRQDPGQGLRLIYYSQIVNDFQKGDIAEGYSVSREKKESFPLTVTSAQKNPTAFYLCASSTLGANYGYTFGSGTRLTVV.

This clone was detected only once. The chain is built from TRBV4-1 and TRBJ2-5; 11 bases are shared with TRBD1. The CDR3 has 16 amino acids. J lost 2 bases, V lost 4 bases, and 6 bases had no gene match. CDR1 and CDR2 (germline): MGHRA, YSYEKL. CDR3 coding DNA: TGCGCCAGCAGCCGAGGACAGGGGGCGCGGCAAGAGACCCAGTACTTC. It codes for CASSRGQGARQETQYF.

DNA of the CDR3: TGTGCCAGCAGCGTAAGTGGGGGACCTGAGCAGTTCTTC. Protein: CASSVSGGPEQFF. The chain carries TRBV9 and TRBJ2-1, with D perhaps TRBD1 or TRBD2 (5 bases each). The CDR3 is 13 amino acids. Per germline, CDR1 SGDLS and CDR2 YYNGEE. The V end was cut by 1 base, the J end by 9 bases, with 11 bases between.

The chain combines TRBV10-1 with TRBJ2-5; TRBD2 aligns across 8 bases. Germline V gene data show CDR1 as WNHNN and CDR2 as SYGVQD (reference sequence). This CDR3 spans 14 amino acids. V shed 7 bases, J shed 0 bases, and the junction held 4 bases outside the gene matches. CDR3 sequence: CASTGGVDQETQYF. The CDR3 region has the DNA TGCGCCAGCACCGGGGGGGTAGACCAAGAGACCCAGTACTTC.

This rearrangement joins TRBV28 to TRBJ2-7; TRBD2 is a possible D gene (5 bases). Germline CDR1 reads MDHEN; CDR2 reads SYDVKM. V shed 4 bases and J shed 3 bases, with 19 bases lying between them. CDR3 size: 16 residues. The CDR3 here is CASSSLPGSSRYEQYF. DNA for the CDR3: TGTGCCAGCAGTTCCCTGCCGGGGTCCTCCCGCTACGAGCAGTACTTC.

The rearrangement uses TRBV9 and TRBJ1-1; D remains ambiguous. Trimming stripped 0 bases from V and 4 bases from J, with 13 bases between. Germline CDR1 is SGDLS and CDR2 is YYNGEE. The CDR3 runs to 15 residues. The CDR3 loop is CASSVAATRSTEAFF. The CDR3 DNA reads TGTGCCAGCAGCGTAGCAGCGACAAGGAGCACTGAAGCTTTCTTT.

The CDR3 protein is CATSPGGEKLFF. CDR3 DNA sequence: TGTGCCACCAGTCCGGGCGGTGAAAAACTGTTTTTT. J is TRBJ1-4 and V is TRBV24-1; the D is unclear. CDR1 is KGHDR and CDR2 is SFDVKD in the germline V gene. Between the trimmed V and J ends, which lost 6 bases and 7 bases, there was a span of 8 bases. This CDR3 has 12 residues.